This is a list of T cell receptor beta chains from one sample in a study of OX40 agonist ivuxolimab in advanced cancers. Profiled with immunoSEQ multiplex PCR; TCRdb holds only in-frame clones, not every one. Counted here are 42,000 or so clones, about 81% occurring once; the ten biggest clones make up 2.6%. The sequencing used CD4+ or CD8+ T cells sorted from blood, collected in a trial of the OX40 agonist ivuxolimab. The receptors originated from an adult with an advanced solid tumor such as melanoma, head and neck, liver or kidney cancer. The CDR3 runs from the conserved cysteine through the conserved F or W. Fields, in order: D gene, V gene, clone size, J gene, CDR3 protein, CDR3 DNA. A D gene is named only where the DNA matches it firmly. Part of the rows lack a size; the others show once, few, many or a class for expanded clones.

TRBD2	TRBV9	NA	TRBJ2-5	CASSAGGETQYF	TGTGCCAGCAGCGCCGGGGGGGAGACCCAGTACTTC
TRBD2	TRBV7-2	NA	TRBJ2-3	CASILSIAGGTLGTDTQYF	TGTGCCAGCATCCTTAGTATAGCGGGCGGTACGCTGGGCACAGATACGCAGTATTTT
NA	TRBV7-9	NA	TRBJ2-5	CASMPSWTAQETQYF	TGTGCCAGCATGCCCTCTTGGACAGCCCAAGAGACCCAGTACTTC
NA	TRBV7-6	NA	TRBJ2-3	CASSLGPGDTQYF	TGTGCCAGCAGCTTAGGTCCGGGAGATACGCAGTATTTT
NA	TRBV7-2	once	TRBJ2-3	CASQRGLNTDTQYF	TGTGCCAGTCAAAGGGGATTAAACACAGATACGCAGTATTTT
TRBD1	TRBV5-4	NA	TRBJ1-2	CASSLGDRVNYGYTF	TGTGCCAGCAGCTTGGGGGACAGGGTTAACTATGGCTACACCTTC
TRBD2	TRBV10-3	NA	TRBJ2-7	CAISAGTSYFEQYF	TGTGCCATCAGTGCTGGGACTAGCTATTTCGAGCAGTACTTC
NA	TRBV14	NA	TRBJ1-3	CASSQQTSGNTIYF	TGTGCCAGCAGCCAACAAACCTCTGGAAACACCATATATTTT
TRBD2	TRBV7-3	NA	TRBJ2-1	CASSQTTGGSHEQFF	TGTGCCAGCAGCCAAACAACGGGAGGGTCCCATGAGCAGTTCTTC
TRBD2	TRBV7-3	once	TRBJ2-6	CASSLASGSSGANVLTF	TGTGCCAGCAGCTTAGCCAGCGGGAGCTCTGGGGCCAACGTCCTGACTTTC
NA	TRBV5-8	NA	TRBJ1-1	CASSRPTNTEAFF	TGTGCCAGCAGCCGACCAACGAACACTGAAGCTTTCTTT
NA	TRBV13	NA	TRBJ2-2	CASSLWGSGELFF	TGTGCCAGCAGCTTATGGGGAAGCGGGGAGCTGTTTTTT
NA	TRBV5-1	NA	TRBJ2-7	CASSSELESAYEQYF	TGCGCCAGCAGCTCCGAACTAGAGTCGGCCTACGAGCAGTACTTC
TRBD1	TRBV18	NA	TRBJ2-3	CASSPTGGVGDTQYF	TGTGCCAGCTCACCGACAGGGGGCGTAGGAGATACGCAGTATTTT
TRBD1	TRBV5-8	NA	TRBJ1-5	CASTMTGGDGQPQHF	TGTGCCAGCACCATGACAGGGGGCGACGGTCAGCCCCAGCATTTT
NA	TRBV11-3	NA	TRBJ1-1	CASSFSESEAFF	TGTGCCAGCAGCTTCTCAGAATCAGAAGCTTTCTTT
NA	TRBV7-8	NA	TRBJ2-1	CASSSQGPNEQFF	TGTGCCAGCAGTTCTCAGGGCCCCAATGAGCAGTTCTTC
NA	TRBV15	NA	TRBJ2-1	CATSSLLRPSAEQFF	TGTGCCACCAGCAGTCTCCTGAGGCCCAGTGCCGAGCAGTTCTTC
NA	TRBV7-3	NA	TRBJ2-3	CASSLNPGRRGTQYF	TGTGCCAGCAGCTTAAACCCGGGTAGGCGGGGTACGCAGTATTTT